Presented here are 14 T cell receptor beta chains from one specimen sequenced in a study of CD8 T cells in ankylosing spondylitis. Regarding the study as a whole: A motif in TCR beta, a set of eight or nine highly homologous variants, appeared characteristic of ankylosing spondylitis blood.

These receptors have no identified antigens. From the 5' RACE reads, TCRdb called clonotypes with MiXCR, one entry per CDR3 protein. The sample comprises some 840,000 distinct CDR3 sequences, over 9.5% of which are singletons, and just over 0.5% rests with the top ten. The sample consisted of blood, either unsorted or a sorted T cell fraction (not recorded which). The receptor source for this set is a male donor with ankylosing spondylitis.

The rearrangement links TRBV28 to TRBJ1-1, with D possibly being TRBD1 (6 bases). CDR1 and CDR2 (germline): MDHEN, SYDVKM. V lost 6 bases and J 4 bases, leaving 21 bases between the germline ends. CDR3 size: 16 residues. The CDR3 DNA sequence: TGTGCCAGCAGGTACGGGGGGCGCGGAAAGGGCACTGAAGCTTTCTTT. Its protein product is CASRYGGRGKGTEAFF. Full variable domain (outside the CDR3, taken from reference TRBV28 and TRBJ1-1): DVKVTQSSRYLVKRTGEKVFLECVQDMDHENMFWYRQDPGLGLRLIYFSYDVKMKEKGDIPEGYSVSREKKERFSLILESASTNQTSMYLCASRYGGRGKGTEAFFGQGTRLTVV.

This chain uses TRBV15 with TRBJ1-4; no clear D gene. The CDR3 length is 12 residues. Germline values: CDR1 LNHNV, CDR2 YYDKDF (reference sequence). Trimming stripped 3 bases from V and 8 bases from J, with 7 bases between. The CDR3 protein is CATSRSGEKLFF. CDR3 bases: TGTGCCACCAGCAGGTCGGGGGAAAAACTGTTTTTT.

V gene TRBV4-2 combines with J gene TRBJ2-7, with 8 bases aligning to TRBD1. The CDR3 consists of 16 residues. CDR1 and CDR2 (germline): LGHNA, YNFKEQ. The J segment lost 5 bases and the V segment lost 1 base, leaving 10 bases of the junction unmatched. The CDR3 region is CASSQVTRTGKNEQYF. Here the CDR3 DNA reads TGTGCCAGCAGCCAAGTGACTCGGACAGGGAAGAACGAGCAGTACTTC.

The chain is built from TRBV15 and TRBJ2-1; no reliable D call. The CDR3 extends over 16 amino acids. Trimming pared 0 bases from V and 0 bases from J, leaving 9 bases between. Germline V gene sequence: CDR1 LNHNV, CDR2 YYDKDF (reference sequence). The CDR3: CATSRDAAYSYNEQFF. Written as DNA, the CDR3 is TGTGCCACCAGCAGAGATGCGGCCTACTCCTACAATGAGCAGTTCTTC. Full variable domain (missing parts from reference TRBV15 and TRBJ2-1): DAMVIQNPRYQVTQFGKPVTLSCSQTLNHNVMYWYQQKSSQAPKLLFHYYDKDFNNEADTPDNFQSRRPNTSFCFLDIRSPGLGDTAMYLCATSRDAAYSYNEQFFGPGTRLTVL.

This clonotype turned up a few times. This chain connects TRBV20-1 to TRBJ2-1, with a possible D match to TRBD2 (6 bases). CDR1 is DFQATT and CDR2 is SNEGSKA in the germline V gene (reference sequence). The ends were cut back, 8 bases at V and 4 bases at J, with 24 bases in the middle. The CDR3 is 16 residues long. CDR3 sequence: CSSTSSLARGYNEQFF. The CDR3 DNA follows: TGCAGTTCAACCTCCTCTCTAGCGAGGGGATACAATGAGCAGTTCTTC.

This chain uses TRBV24-1 with TRBJ2-7; TRBD2 is a possible D gene (5 bases). The CDR3 is made up of 15 amino acids. The germline V gene has CDR1 KGHDR and CDR2 SFDVKD. V gave up 5 bases and J gave up 1 base, with 14 bases separating them. CDR3 amino acids: CATSAPIEGSYEQYF. The CDR3 DNA reads TGTGCCACCAGTGCCCCTATTGAGGGTTCCTACGAGCAGTACTTC.

In its sample, this clonotype was seen many times. The V gene is TRBV3-1, the J gene TRBJ2-4; TRBD1 aligns across 7 bases. The CDR3 has 15 amino acids. The trim removed 0 bases at V and 6 bases at J, leaving 5 bases unmatched. The germline gives CDR1 LGHDT, CDR2 YNNKEL (reference sequence). The CDR3 loop reads CASSQDVWDRNIQYF. As DNA, the CDR3 is TGTGCCAGCAGCCAAGATGTTTGGGACAGAAACATTCAGTACTTC.

V usage is TRBV28 and J usage is TRBJ1-2; D is unclear. This CDR3 is 14 amino acids long. V was shortened by 4 bases and J by 1 base, with 10 bases between the two germline ends. The germline V gene encodes CDR1 MDHEN and CDR2 SYDVKM. Here the CDR3 DNA reads TGTGCCAGCAGTTCAGGTGCTGATAACTATGGCTACACCTTC. Its translation is CASSSGADNYGYTF.

The table lists this clonotype with a few counts. V gene TRBV6-2 or TRBV6-3 combines with J gene TRBJ2-7; the D gene is possibly TRBD2 (6 bases). V was pared by 6 bases and J by 6 bases, with 21 bases between. The CDR3 totals 15 residues. Germline lookup yields CDR1 MNHEY and CDR2 SVGEGT. The CDR3 DNA follows: TGTGCCAGCAGAAGGTGGGGTCTCGGGGGAACCGAGCAGTACTTC. It codes for CASRRWGLGGTEQYF.

This clonotype appeared many times. The chain is built from TRBV20-1 and TRBJ2-5, with TRBD2 matching 13 bases. The germline CDR1 and CDR2 sequences are DFQATT and SNEGSKA (reference sequence). This CDR3 region has 16 residues. The V gene end was trimmed by 3 bases and the J gene end by 2 bases; junction bases not matched to a gene: 6. DNA for the CDR3: TGCAGTGCTAGGCCGACTAGCGGGGGGCCTCAAGAGACCCAGTACTTC. Its translation is CSARPTSGGPQETQYF.

This clonotype was counted between two and nine times. This sequence joins TRBV27 and TRBJ1-2; 10 nucleotides match TRBD1. Trimming removed 10 bases from V and 4 bases from J; junction bases left unmatched: 6. The CDR3 loop spans 13 amino acids. CDR1 and CDR2 from the germline V gene are MNHEY and SMNVEV (reference sequence). The CDR3 DNA is TGTGCCACAGGGACAGGGGATTCCTATGGCTACACCTTC. Translated: CATGTGDSYGYTF.

Many counts were recorded for this clonotype. V usage is TRBV4-3 and J usage is TRBJ1-3; D is uncertain. V was pared by 1 base and J by 2 bases, with 18 bases between. This CDR3 contains 18 residues. Germline CDR1 and CDR2: LGHNA and YSLEER. In DNA form, the CDR3 reads TGCGCCAGCAGCCAAGTTCTGATCGAGGTTTCGACTGGAAACACCATATATTTT. Protein product: CASSQVLIEVSTGNTIYF.

This clonotype was found many times. The chain joins TRBV6-5 to TRBJ1-1; possible D gene TRBD1, 6 bases. Trimming cost V 3 bases and J 8 bases, with 10 bases left between them. From germline, CDR1 is MNHEY and CDR2 SVGAGI. This CDR3 contains 12 residues. The CDR3 loop reads CASSYGTGEAFF. The CDR3 DNA reads as TGTGCCAGCAGTTATGGAACAGGGGAAGCTTTCTTT.

This clonotype was seen more than once but under ten times. Here the CDR3 reads CSVEGPSRGAADTQYF. In DNA, the CDR3 is TGCAGCGTTGAAGGGCCAAGCAGGGGGGCAGCAGATACGCAGTATTTT. J is TRBJ2-3 and V is TRBV29-1; perhaps TRBD1 as D (7 bases). The V and J ends lost 1 base and 4 bases respectively, with 18 bases between them. Germline-derived CDR1 and CDR2 are SQVTM and ANQGSEA. The CDR3 totals 16 residues.